Shown below are 19 T cell receptor beta chains from a single sample sequenced in a study of a mutant IDH1 vaccine in newly diagnosed glioma. Profiled with immunoSEQ multiplex PCR; TCRdb holds only in-frame clones, not every one. The sample consists of some 64,000 clones, 75% to 85% of them appearing once. The sample's time point: week 11, during vaccination. It was 300 ug of mutant IDH1 20-mer peptide that made up each vaccine dose, given with topical imiquimod. For these TCRs, the target antigens are not known. Material: PBMCs, obtained from a glioma patient whose treatment included an IDH1 peptide vaccine. These receptors were collected from a man aged 50 or older with glioma.

V is TRBV21-1 and J is TRBJ2-6. TRBV21-1 is a documented pseudogene. This CDR3 is built from 20 residues. The CDR3 nucleotides read TGTGCCAGCAGCAAAGGTCGAAGGGTCAGTGTATCCTCTGGGGCCAACGTCCTGACTTTC. Protein sequence: CASSKGRRVSVSSGANVLTF.

This rearrangement joins TRBV11-2 to TRBJ2-7; TRBD2 might be the D (5 bases). CDR1 and CDR2 (germline): SGHAT, FQNNGV. Trimming shortened V by 5 bases and J by 8 bases, and 10 bases separated the two germline ends. The CDR3 totals 11 residues. Here the CDR3 reads CASSPREKQYF. CDR3 bases: TGTGCCAGCAGCCCGAGGGAAAAGCAGTACTTC.

This clone came up a few times. CDR3 bases: TGTGCCAGCAGCCAAGGGTGGGGCCTTAGGACTGAAGCTTTCTTT. This encodes CASSQGWGLRTEAFF. V and J are TRBV16 and TRBJ1-1, with D tentatively TRBD1 (5 bases). CDR1 KGHSY and CDR2 FQNENV come from the germline V gene. The CDR3 is 15 amino acids. Deletions cut 2 bases from V and 5 bases from J, with 15 bases between.

This chain joins TRBV19 and TRBJ2-1; TRBD2 matches at 14 bases. V dropped 6 bases and J dropped 2; count of bases not matched to a gene: 9. The CDR3 sequence is 18 residues long. CDR1 is LNHDA, CDR2 SQIVND, per germline (reference sequence). The CDR3 region has the DNA TGTGCCAGTAGGGACGCCGGGACTAGCGGGAGAACCTACAATGAGCAGTTCTTC. Translated: CASRDAGTSGRTYNEQFF.

The rearrangement joins TRBV7-9 to TRBJ2-3, with D uncertain. CDR3 length: 12 amino acids. V was pared by 6 bases and J by 1 base, with 5 bases between. The germline CDR1 and CDR2 sequences are SEHNR and FQNEAQ (reference sequence). The CDR3 DNA is TGTGCCAGCAGAACAGGCACAGATACGCAGTATTTT. Encoded protein: CASRTGTDTQYF.

This clone was picked up a small number of times. The genes are TRBV14 and TRBJ1-1; D is undetermined. The V and J ends lost 2 bases and 0 bases respectively, with 7 bases between them. Germline CDR1 SGHDN, CDR2 FVKESK. The CDR3 extends over 14 amino acids. The CDR3 here is CASSQSLLNTEAFF. The CDR3 DNA sequence: TGTGCCAGCAGCCAATCTTTGTTGAACACTGAAGCTTTCTTT.

The chain has TRBV10-3 and TRBJ2-3, with D perhaps matching TRBD2 (6 bases). This CDR3 is 15 amino acids long. Germline CDR1 is ENHRY and CDR2 is SYGVKD. V was pared by 0 bases and J by 0 bases, with 7 bases between. The CDR3 region has the DNA TGTGCCATCAGTGAGTCGAGCGGGAGCACAGATACGCAGTATTTT. This codes for CAISESSGSTDTQYF.

This clone appeared a few times. V gene TRBV2 combines with J gene TRBJ1-1; the D is unclear. This CDR3 comprises 13 residues. Trimming removed 2 bases from V and 4 bases from J, with 8 bases in between. Germline V gene data show CDR1 as SNHLY and CDR2 as FYNNEI. CDR3 nucleotides: TGTGCCAGCAGTGAACTGGGTCGCACTGAAGCTTTCTTT. Translation: CASSELGRTEAFF.

The chain carries TRBV4-1 and TRBJ2-7; 7 bases are a match to TRBD2. V lost 0 bases to trimming and J lost 6 bases; unmatched junction nucleotides: 11. The CDR3 sequence is 16 residues long. Germline V gives CDR1 MGHRA, CDR2 YSYEKL. As DNA, the CDR3 is TGCGCCAGCAGCCAAGAGAGTGGGATAGCGGGTAGCGAGCAGTACTTC. Translation gives CASSQESGIAGSEQYF.

The V gene is TRBV5-1, the J gene TRBJ1-2; no firm D call. Trimming shortened V by 0 bases and J by 0 bases, and 3 bases separated the two germline ends. The CDR3 length is 13 residues. Germline-derived CDR1 and CDR2 are SGHRS and YFSETQ. In DNA form, the CDR3 reads TGCGCCAGCAGCTTGGGCTCTAACTATGGCTACACCTTC. It is translated as CASSLGSNYGYTF.

The chain couples TRBV6-5 to TRBJ2-7; TRBD2 is a possible D gene (6 bases). CDR1 and CDR2 (germline): MNHEY, SVGAGI. V dropped 6 bases and J dropped 2 bases, with 17 bases sitting between them. The CDR3 is made up of 15 amino acids. CDR3 loop: CASSQGRGFAYEQYF. The DNA for the CDR3 is TGTGCCAGCAGCCAAGGACGGGGGTTTGCCTACGAGCAGTACTTC.

V gene TRBV19 combines with J gene TRBJ2-3, with D perhaps assigned TRBD1 or TRBD2 (5 bases each). Germline CDR1 is LNHDA and CDR2 is SQIVND (reference sequence). The ends were cut back, 5 bases at V and 3 bases at J, with 18 bases in the middle. The CDR3 sequence is 16 residues long. The CDR3 DNA sequence: TGTGCCAGTAGTTCCGGGACGGCGGGTGAGACAGATACGCAGTATTTT. Translating it yields CASSSGTAGETDTQYF.

The chain uses TRBV29-1 and TRBJ2-1; 9 bases map to TRBD2. Per the germline V gene, CDR1 is SQVTM and CDR2 is ANQGSEA. CDR3 length: 17 amino acids. The V gene end was trimmed by 6 bases and the J gene end by 6 bases; junction bases not matched to a gene: 18. CDR3 in DNA: TGCAGCGTCATTCTGATTGGGCGGGGGGGAGACCCCAATGAGCAGTTCTTC. Translation gives CSVILIGRGGDPNEQFF.

This chain links TRBV10-2 with TRBJ1-5; TRBD1 is a possible D gene (6 bases). Trimming removed 2 bases at V and 7 bases at J, with 12 bases between. The CDR3 is made up of 14 amino acids. Germline values: CDR1 WSHSY, CDR2 SAAADI. CDR3 loop: CASSETGSNQPQHF. The DNA for the CDR3 is TGCGCCAGCAGTGAGACAGGGTCCAACCAGCCCCAGCATTTT.

The J gene is TRBJ2-3, the V gene TRBV6-6; 8 bases are a match to TRBD2. There are 15 residues in the CDR3. V was clipped by 6 bases and J by 0 bases; unmatched bases: 5. Germline V gives CDR1 MNHNY, CDR2 SVGAGI (reference sequence). In DNA form, the CDR3 reads TGTGCCAGCAGCGGGAGGGGGAGGAGCACAGATACGCAGTATTTT. It translates to CASSGRGRSTDTQYF.

V usage is TRBV7-8 and J usage is TRBJ1-1; D is ambiguous. Trimming removed 3 bases at V and 4 bases at J, with 9 bases between. CDR3 length: 13 amino acids. Germline CDR1 reads SGHVS; CDR2 reads FQNEAQ. The DNA for the CDR3 is TGTGCCAGCAGCTTGGATGCGGGCACTGAAGCTTTCTTT. It encodes CASSLDAGTEAFF.

This rearrangement joins TRBV2 to TRBJ2-4; D possibly uses TRBD1 or TRBD2 (5 bases each). The CDR3 spans 16 residues. Germline CDR1 reads SNHLY; CDR2 reads FYNNEI. Trimming shortened V by 11 bases and J by 7 bases, and 27 bases separated the two germline ends. This chain's CDR3 is CAVFLGVATGGNIQYF. The CDR3 region has the DNA TGTGCCGTGTTCCTGGGGGTAGCGACCGGAGGTAACATTCAGTACTTC. Combining the CDR3 with reference TRBV2 and TRBJ2-4 gives the whole variable domain EPEVTQTPSHQVTQMGQEVILRCVPISNHLYFYWYRQILGQKVEFLVSFYNNEISEKSEIFDDQFSVERPDGSNFTLKIRSTKLEDSAMYFCAVFLGVATGGNIQYFGAGTRLSVL.

The J gene is TRBJ2-3, the V gene TRBV28, with D possibly matching TRBD2 (6 bases). The germline V gene has CDR1 MDHEN and CDR2 SYDVKM. The CDR3 loop spans 12 amino acids. Trimming removed 6 bases at V and 3 bases at J, with 7 bases between. CDR3 in DNA: TGTGCCAGCAGGGAGGGGACAGATACGCAGTATTTT. Amino acid sequence: CASREGTDTQYF.

CDR3 sequence: CASRRVPAYEQYF. The CDR3 coding sequence is TGTGCCAGCAGAAGGGTCCCGGCCTACGAGCAGTACTTC. This chain connects TRBV6-1 to TRBJ2-7; D uncertain. This CDR3 is built from 13 residues. Trimming took off 6 bases at V and 2 bases at J, with 11 bases between the two ends. Germline V gene data show CDR1 as MNHNS and CDR2 as SASEGT.